These 18 T cell receptor beta chains were all obtained from the same sample, sequenced in a study of radiotherapy plus CTLA-4 blockade in lung cancer. TCRdb keeps only in-frame clones here, not all; method: immunoSEQ multiplex PCR. This repertoire shows about 68,000 clones, 79% found once; its top ten account for more than 8.5%. The input for sequencing was peripheral blood, taken from a patient treated with radiotherapy plus ipilimumab. These receptors all stem from a human donor with non-small cell lung cancer who had a complete response to radiotherapy plus ipilimumab.

The genes are TRBV18 and TRBJ2-2; a possible D gene is TRBD1 (6 bases). Looked up from germline, CDR1 is KGHSH and CDR2 is LQKENI. V was clipped by 3 bases and J by 0 bases, with 11 bases between them. The CDR3 extends over 16 amino acids. CDR3 protein: CASSPTGFANTGELFF. The CDR3 DNA sequence: TGTGCCAGCTCACCGACAGGTTTCGCGAACACCGGGGAGCTGTTTTTT.

The chain links TRBV19 to TRBJ1-1; D remains unclear. This CDR3 is built from 12 residues. Trimming shortened V by 0 bases and J by 11 bases, and 10 bases separated the two germline ends. CDR1 and CDR2 (germline): LNHDA, SQIVND (reference sequence). The CDR3 sequence is CASSIDWSEAFF. The CDR3 DNA is TGTGCCAGTAGTATAGATTGGAGTGAGGCTTTCTTT.

The rearrangement uses TRBV15 and TRBJ2-5; no reliable D call. Germline V gene sequence: CDR1 LNHNV, CDR2 YYDKDF (reference sequence). The CDR3 has 17 amino acids. The V gene lost 0 bases and the J gene lost 1 base, with 15 bases spanning the gap. In DNA, the CDR3 is TGTGCCACCAGCAGAGATCGTTACCTTGACATCCAAGAGACCCAGTACTTC. It codes for CATSRDRYLDIQETQYF.

V usage is TRBV6-1 and J usage is TRBJ2-5, with 7 nucleotides matching TRBD1. The CDR3 totals 15 residues. V gave up 8 bases and J gave up 5 bases; unmatched junction bases: 14. Germline loops: CDR1 MNHNS, CDR2 SASEGT. In nucleotides, the CDR3 is TGTGCCAGCCAGTACCGACAGGGCCGTCCGGAGACCCAGTACTTC. The encoded protein is CASQYRQGRPETQYF.

This clone was picked up one time. The chain recombines TRBV6-4 with TRBJ2-7, with D perhaps given as TRBD1 or TRBD2 (5 bases each). CDR1 and CDR2 (germline): MRHNA, SNTAGT. CDR3 length: 13 residues. Trimming pared 10 bases from V and 7 bases from J, leaving 20 bases between. CDR3 nucleotides: TGTGCCACCTTTCCAGGGACGTCGGAGGAGCAGTACGTC. This gives the protein CATFPGTSEEQYV.

The gene calls are TRBV2 and TRBJ1-2; tentatively, D is TRBD1 (5 bases). CDR1 and CDR2 from the germline V gene are SNHLY and FYNNEI. V was trimmed by 6 bases and J by 4 bases, leaving 9 bases between them. The CDR3 contains 12 residues. The CDR3 sequence is CASSNRFYGYTF. The CDR3 coding sequence is TGTGCCAGCAGCAACAGGTTCTATGGCTACACCTTC.

The genes are TRBV11-2 and TRBJ1-2; 7 positions agree with TRBD1. CDR3 length: 13 residues. Germline V gene data show CDR1 as SGHAT and CDR2 as FQNNGV. J gave up 8 bases and V 0 bases, and 3 bases lay outside the gene matches. The chain's CDR3 is CASSLDRGRGYTF. The CDR3 DNA sequence: TGTGCCAGCAGCTTAGATAGGGGGCGCGGCTACACCTTC. The full variable domain, in which reference TRBV11-2 and TRBJ1-2 provide the parts outside the CDR3, is EAGVAQSPRYKIIEKRQSVAFWCNPISGHATLYWYQQILGQGPKLLIQFQNNGVVDDSQLPKDRFSAERLKGVDSTLKIQPAKLEDSAVYLCASSLDRGRGYTFGSGTRLTVV.

The chain employs TRBV5-1 and TRBJ1-1; D call uncertain. CDR1 is SGHRS, CDR2 YFSETQ, per germline. This CDR3 has 13 amino acids. The V and J ends lost 1 base and 2 bases respectively, with 6 bases between them. Here the CDR3 DNA reads TGCGCCAGCAGCTTGTGGTACAACACTGAAGCTTTCTTT. Translation gives CASSLWYNTEAFF.

The CDR3 DNA reads as TGTGCCAGCAGCTTGTTAGCCGCGATTGAAGCTTTCTTT. The encoded protein is CASSLLAAIEAFF. The chain is built from TRBV7-2 and TRBJ1-1, with D uncertain. This CDR3 is built from 13 residues. Germline assignment: CDR1 SGHTA and CDR2 FQGNSA. V lost 3 bases and J lost 7, with 12 bases in between.

A word on this clone: Different DNA sequences within this sample yield the same CDR3. The chain has TRBV7-9 and TRBJ2-3; perhaps TRBD2 as D (6 bases). Between the trimmed V and J ends, which lost 0 bases and 3 bases, there was a span of 7 bases. The CDR3 has 14 residues. The germline CDR1 and CDR2 sequences are SEHNR and FQNEAQ (reference sequence). The CDR3 DNA reads TGTGCCAGCAGCTTAGCGGGGGGAACAGATACGCAGTATTTT. Amino acids: CASSLAGGTDTQYF. Full variable domain (outside the CDR3, taken from reference TRBV7-9 and TRBJ2-3): DTGVSQNPRHKITKRGQNVTFRCDPISEHNRLYWYRQTLGQGPEFLTYFQNEAQLEKSRLLSDRFSAERPKGSFSTLEIQRTEQGDSAMYLCASSLAGGTDTQYFGPGTRLTVL.

The chain joins TRBV7-9 to TRBJ1-2; TRBD1 matches at 8 bases. The CDR3 is 12 amino acids. J was trimmed by 8 bases and V by 3 bases; bases with no gene match: 2. Germline CDR1 is SEHNR and CDR2 is FQNEAQ (reference sequence). The CDR3 nucleotides are TGTGCCAGCAGCTTGGACAGGGACGGCTACACCTTC. This translates into CASSLDRDGYTF.

The V call is TRBV5-1, the J call TRBJ2-2; the D call may be TRBD1 or TRBD2 (6 bases each). Germline CDR1 is SGHRS and CDR2 is YFSETQ. Trimming removed 0 bases at V and 7 bases at J, with 13 bases between. This CDR3 has 15 residues. The CDR3 here is CASSLDGGAGGELFF. CDR3 bases: TGCGCCAGCAGCTTGGACGGGGGCGCCGGCGGGGAGCTGTTTTTT.

Turning to this clone: The same CDR3 can be traced to other DNA sequences in this sample. The chain employs TRBV7-2 and TRBJ2-5, with 8 bases aligning to TRBD1. This CDR3 is 14 amino acids long. Germline assignment: CDR1 SGHTA and CDR2 FQGNSA. The J segment lost 3 bases and the V segment lost 5 bases, leaving 5 bases of the junction unmatched. Written as DNA, the CDR3 is TGTGCCAGCAGCCGTGACAGGGGCAAAGAGACCCAGTACTTC. It specifies CASSRDRGKETQYF.

This sequence joins TRBV2 and TRBJ1-1, with 7 bases lining up with TRBD1. V shed 5 bases, J shed 4 bases, and the junction held 7 bases outside the gene matches. Germline CDR1 SNHLY, CDR2 FYNNEI. This CDR3 spans 14 amino acids. Here the CDR3 DNA reads TGTGCCAGCAGTCTGGAGACAGGGTCCACTGAAGCTTTCTTT. It encodes CASSLETGSTEAFF.

V usage is TRBV30 and J usage is TRBJ2-1, with D uncertain. The germline V gene has CDR1 GTSNPN and CDR2 SVGIG (reference sequence). The CDR3 length is 15 residues. CDR3: CASTEGSPYFNEQFF. CDR3 nucleotides: TGTGCATCGACCGAAGGTAGCCCTTATTTCAATGAGCAGTTCTTC.

J is TRBJ2-1 and V is TRBV7-2; 12 nucleotides align to TRBD2. The junction had 11 bases not matched to a gene; V was cut back by 5 bases and J by 12 bases. Germline CDR1 and CDR2: SGHTA and FQGNSA. The CDR3 has 15 amino acids. CDR3 nucleotides: TGTGCCAGCAGCCAAGCTAGCGGGGGGGCAAGTTTGCAGTTCTTC. Protein product: CASSQASGGASLQFF.

V and J are TRBV27 and TRBJ2-2, with a weak D call TRBD1 (5 bases). Trimming cost V 6 bases and J 0 bases, with 17 bases left between them. Germline assignment: CDR1 MNHEY and CDR2 SMNVEV (reference sequence). This CDR3 spans 17 amino acids. The DNA for the CDR3 is TGTGCCAGCAGAACCACCGTACAGGTGTCGAACACCGGGGAGCTGTTTTTT. Translation: CASRTTVQVSNTGELFF.

This clone was picked up a small number of times. The chain has TRBV7-8 and TRBJ2-7, with TRBD2 matching over 10 bases. The CDR3 contains 15 residues. Germline V gene data show CDR1 as SGHVS and CDR2 as FQNEAQ. The trim removed 1 base at V and 2 bases at J, leaving 2 bases unmatched. CDR3 residues: CASSLEAGGTYEQYF. The CDR3, as DNA: TGTGCCAGCAGCTTAGAAGCGGGGGGGACCTACGAGCAGTACTTC.